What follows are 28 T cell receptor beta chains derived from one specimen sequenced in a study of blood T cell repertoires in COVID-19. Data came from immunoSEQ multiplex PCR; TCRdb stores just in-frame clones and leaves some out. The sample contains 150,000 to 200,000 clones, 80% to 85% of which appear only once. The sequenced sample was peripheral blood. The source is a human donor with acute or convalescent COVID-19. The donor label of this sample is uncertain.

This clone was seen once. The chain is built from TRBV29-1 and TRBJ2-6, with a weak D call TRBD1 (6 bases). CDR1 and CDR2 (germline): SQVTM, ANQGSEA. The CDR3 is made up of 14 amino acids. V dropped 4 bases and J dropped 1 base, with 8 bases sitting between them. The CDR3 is CSVAQGSGANVLTF. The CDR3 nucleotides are TGCAGCGTTGCTCAGGGGTCTGGGGCCAACGTCCTGACTTTC.

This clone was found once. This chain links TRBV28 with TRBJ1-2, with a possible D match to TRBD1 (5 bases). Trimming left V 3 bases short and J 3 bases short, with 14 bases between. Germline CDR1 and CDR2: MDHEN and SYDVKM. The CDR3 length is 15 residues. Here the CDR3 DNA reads TGTGCCAGCAGTTTCGCAGGGAAAGGCGACTATGGCTACACCTTC. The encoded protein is CASSFAGKGDYGYTF.

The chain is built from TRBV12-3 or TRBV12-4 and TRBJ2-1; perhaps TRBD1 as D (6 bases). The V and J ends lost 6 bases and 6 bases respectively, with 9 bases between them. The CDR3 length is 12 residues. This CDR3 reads CASSRRGNEQFF. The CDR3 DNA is TGTGCCAGCAGCCGCAGGGGCAATGAGCAGTTCTTC.

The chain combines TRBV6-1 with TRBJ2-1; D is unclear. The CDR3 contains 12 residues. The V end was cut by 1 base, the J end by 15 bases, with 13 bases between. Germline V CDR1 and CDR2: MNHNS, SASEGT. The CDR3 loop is CASSEERSSRFF. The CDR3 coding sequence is TGTGCCAGCAGTGAAGAGAGAAGTAGTAGGTTCTTC.

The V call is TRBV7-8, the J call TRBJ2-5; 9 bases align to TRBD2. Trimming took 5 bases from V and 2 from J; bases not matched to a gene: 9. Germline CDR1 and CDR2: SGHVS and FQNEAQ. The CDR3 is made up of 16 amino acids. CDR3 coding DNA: TGTGCCAGCAGCCACCCCGTAGCGGGGGCGCAAGAGACCCAGTACTTC. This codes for CASSHPVAGAQETQYF.

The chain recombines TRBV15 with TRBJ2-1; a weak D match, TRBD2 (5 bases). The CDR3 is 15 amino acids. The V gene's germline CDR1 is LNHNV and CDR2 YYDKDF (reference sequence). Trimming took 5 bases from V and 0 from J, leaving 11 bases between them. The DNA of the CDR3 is TGTGCCACCAGCCGCCGACTACCCTCCTACAATGAGCAGTTCTTC. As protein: CATSRRLPSYNEQFF.

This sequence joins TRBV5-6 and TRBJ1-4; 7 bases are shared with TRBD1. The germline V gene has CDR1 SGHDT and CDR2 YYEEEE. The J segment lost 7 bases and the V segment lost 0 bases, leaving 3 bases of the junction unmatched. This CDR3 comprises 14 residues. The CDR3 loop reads CASSLEGASEKLFF. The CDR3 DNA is TGTGCCAGCAGCTTGGAGGGGGCGAGTGAAAAACTGTTTTTT.

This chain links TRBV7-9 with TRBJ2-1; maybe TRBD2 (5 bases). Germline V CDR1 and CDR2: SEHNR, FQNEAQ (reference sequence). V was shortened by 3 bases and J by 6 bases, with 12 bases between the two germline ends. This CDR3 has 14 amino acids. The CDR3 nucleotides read TGTGCCAGCAGCTTCCCACTAGTGAGCAATGAGCAGTTCTTC. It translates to CASSFPLVSNEQFF.

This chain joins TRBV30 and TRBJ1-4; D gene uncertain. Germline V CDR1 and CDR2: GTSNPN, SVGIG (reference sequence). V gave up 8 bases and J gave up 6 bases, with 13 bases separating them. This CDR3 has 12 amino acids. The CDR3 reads CALGGRDEKLFF. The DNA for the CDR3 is TGTGCCCTTGGCGGGAGAGATGAAAAACTGTTTTTT. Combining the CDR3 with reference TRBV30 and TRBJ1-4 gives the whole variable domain SQTIHQWPATLVQPVGSPLSLECTVEGTSNPNLYWYRQAAGRGLQLLFYSVGIGQISSEVPQNLSASRPQDRQFILSSKKLLLSDSGFYLCALGGRDEKLFFGSGTQLSVL.

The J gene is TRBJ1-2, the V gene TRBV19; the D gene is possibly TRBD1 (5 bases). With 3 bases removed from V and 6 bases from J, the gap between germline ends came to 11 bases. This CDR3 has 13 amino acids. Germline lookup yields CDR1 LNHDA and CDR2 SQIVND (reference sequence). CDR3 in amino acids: CASSIGGTDGYTF. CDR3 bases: TGTGCCAGTAGTATTGGAGGGACGGATGGCTACACCTTC.

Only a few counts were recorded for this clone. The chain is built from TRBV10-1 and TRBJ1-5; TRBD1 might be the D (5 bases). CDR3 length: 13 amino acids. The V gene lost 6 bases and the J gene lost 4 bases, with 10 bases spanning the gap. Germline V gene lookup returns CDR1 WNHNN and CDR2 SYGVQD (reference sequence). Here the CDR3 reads CASSSGLNQPQHF. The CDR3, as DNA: TGCGCCAGCAGCTCAGGGTTGAATCAGCCCCAGCATTTT.

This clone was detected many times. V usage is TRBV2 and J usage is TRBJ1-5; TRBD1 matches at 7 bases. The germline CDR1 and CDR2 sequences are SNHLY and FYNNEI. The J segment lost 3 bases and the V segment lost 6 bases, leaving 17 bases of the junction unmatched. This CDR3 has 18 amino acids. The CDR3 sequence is CASRRDRIGVGANQPQHF. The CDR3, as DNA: TGTGCCAGCAGACGGGACAGAATTGGGGTAGGGGCCAATCAGCCCCAGCATTTT.

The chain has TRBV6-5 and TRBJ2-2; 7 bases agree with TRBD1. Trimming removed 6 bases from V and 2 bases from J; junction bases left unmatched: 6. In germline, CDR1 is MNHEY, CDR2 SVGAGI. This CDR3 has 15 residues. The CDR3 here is CASRFRDRNTGELFF. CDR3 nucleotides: TGTGCCAGCAGATTCCGGGACAGAAACACCGGGGAGCTGTTTTTT.

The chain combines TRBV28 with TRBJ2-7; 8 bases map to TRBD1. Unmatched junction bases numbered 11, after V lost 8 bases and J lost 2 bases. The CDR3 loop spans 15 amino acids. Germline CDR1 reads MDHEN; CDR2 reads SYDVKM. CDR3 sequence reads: CASVEGRDRTYEQYF. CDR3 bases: TGTGCCAGCGTCGAGGGCCGGGACAGGACCTACGAGCAGTACTTC. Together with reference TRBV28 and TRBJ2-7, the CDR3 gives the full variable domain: DVKVTQSSRYLVKRTGEKVFLECVQDMDHENMFWYRQDPGLGLRLIYFSYDVKMKEKGDIPEGYSVSREKKERFSLILESASTNQTSMYLCASVEGRDRTYEQYFGPGTRLTVT.

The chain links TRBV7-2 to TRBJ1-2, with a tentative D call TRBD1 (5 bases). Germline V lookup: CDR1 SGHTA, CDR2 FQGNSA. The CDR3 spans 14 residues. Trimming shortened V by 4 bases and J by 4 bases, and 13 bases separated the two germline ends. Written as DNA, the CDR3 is TGTGCCAGCAGCTCGGACGGGACTTCCTATGGCTACACCTTC. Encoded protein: CASSSDGTSYGYTF.

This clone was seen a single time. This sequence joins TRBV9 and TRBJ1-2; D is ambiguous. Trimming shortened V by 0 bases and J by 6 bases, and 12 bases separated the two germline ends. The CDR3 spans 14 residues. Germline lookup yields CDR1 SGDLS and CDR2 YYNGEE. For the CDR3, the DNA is TGTGCCAGCAGCGTAGGGGTGGCAGCGGATGGCTACACCTTC. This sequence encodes CASSVGVAADGYTF.

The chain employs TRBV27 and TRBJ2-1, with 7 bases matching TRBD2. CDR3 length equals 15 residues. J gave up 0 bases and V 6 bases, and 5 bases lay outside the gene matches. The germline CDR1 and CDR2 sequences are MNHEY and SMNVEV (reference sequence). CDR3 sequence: CASSRLAGSYNEQFF. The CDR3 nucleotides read TGTGCCAGCAGCCGACTAGCAGGCTCCTACAATGAGCAGTTCTTC.

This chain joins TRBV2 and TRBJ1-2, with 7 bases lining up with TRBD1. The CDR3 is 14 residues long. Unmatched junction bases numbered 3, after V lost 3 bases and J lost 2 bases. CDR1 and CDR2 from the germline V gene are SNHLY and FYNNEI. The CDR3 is CASSEEQGNYGYTF. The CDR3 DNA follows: TGTGCCAGCAGTGAGGAACAGGGGAACTATGGCTACACCTTC.

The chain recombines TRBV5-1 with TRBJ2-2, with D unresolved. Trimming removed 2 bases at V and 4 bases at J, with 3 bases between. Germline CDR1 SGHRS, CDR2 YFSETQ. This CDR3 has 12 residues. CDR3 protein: CASSLATGELFF. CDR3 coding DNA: TGCGCCAGCAGCTTAGCCACCGGGGAGCTGTTTTTT.

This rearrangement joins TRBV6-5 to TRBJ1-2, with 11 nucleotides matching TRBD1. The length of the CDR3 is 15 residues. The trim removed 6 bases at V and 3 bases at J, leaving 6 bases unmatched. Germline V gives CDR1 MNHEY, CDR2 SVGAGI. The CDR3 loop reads CASSGQGAGDYGYTF. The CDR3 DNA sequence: TGTGCCAGCAGCGGACAGGGGGCTGGGGACTATGGCTACACCTTC.

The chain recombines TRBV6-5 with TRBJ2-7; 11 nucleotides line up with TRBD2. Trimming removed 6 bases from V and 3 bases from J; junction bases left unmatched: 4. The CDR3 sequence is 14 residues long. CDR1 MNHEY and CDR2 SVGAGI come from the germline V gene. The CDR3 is CASSRTSGLYEQYF. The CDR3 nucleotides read TGTGCCAGCAGCAGGACTAGCGGGCTCTACGAGCAGTACTTC.

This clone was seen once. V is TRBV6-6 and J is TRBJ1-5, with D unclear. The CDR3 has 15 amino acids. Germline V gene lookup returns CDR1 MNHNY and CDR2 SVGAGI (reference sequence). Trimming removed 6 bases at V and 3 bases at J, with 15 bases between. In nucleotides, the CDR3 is TGTGCCAGCAGGGGAGTCACAGTCCTCAATCAGCCCCAGCATTTT. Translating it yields CASRGVTVLNQPQHF.

The CDR3: CASSPGGASYEQYF. CDR3 DNA: TGTGCCAGCTCACCGGGGGGGGCCTCCTACGAGCAGTACTTC. The V gene is TRBV18, the J gene TRBJ2-7; D is perhaps TRBD2 (7 bases). This CDR3 has 14 amino acids. Per germline, CDR1 KGHSH and CDR2 LQKENI. V lost 3 bases and J lost 0, with 9 bases in between. The full variable domain, in which reference TRBV18 and TRBJ2-7 provide the parts outside the CDR3, is NAGVMQNPRHLVRRRGQEARLRCSPMKGHSHVYWYRQLPEEGLKFMVYLQKENIIDESGMPKERFSAEFPKEGPSILRIQQVVRGDSAAYFCASSPGGASYEQYFGPGTRLTVT.

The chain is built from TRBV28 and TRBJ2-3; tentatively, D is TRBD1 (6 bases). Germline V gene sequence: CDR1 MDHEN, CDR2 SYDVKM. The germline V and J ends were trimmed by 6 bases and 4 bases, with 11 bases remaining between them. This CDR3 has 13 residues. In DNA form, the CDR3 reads TGTGCCAGCAGCCTCGACAGGCCAGATACGCAGTATTTT. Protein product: CASSLDRPDTQYF.

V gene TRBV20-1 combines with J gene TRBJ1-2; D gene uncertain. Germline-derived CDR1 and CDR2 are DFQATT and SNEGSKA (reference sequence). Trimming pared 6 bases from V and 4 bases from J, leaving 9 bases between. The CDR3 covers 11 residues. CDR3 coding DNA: TGCAGTGCCCACGGGATCTATGGCTACACCTTC. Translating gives CSAHGIYGYTF.

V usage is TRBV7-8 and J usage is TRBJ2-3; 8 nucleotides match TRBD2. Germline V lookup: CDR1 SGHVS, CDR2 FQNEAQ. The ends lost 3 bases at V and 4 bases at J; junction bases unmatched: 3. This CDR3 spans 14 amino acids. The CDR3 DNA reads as TGTGCCAGCAGCTTCGGGAGGGCCCCAGATACGCAGTATTTT. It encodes CASSFGRAPDTQYF.

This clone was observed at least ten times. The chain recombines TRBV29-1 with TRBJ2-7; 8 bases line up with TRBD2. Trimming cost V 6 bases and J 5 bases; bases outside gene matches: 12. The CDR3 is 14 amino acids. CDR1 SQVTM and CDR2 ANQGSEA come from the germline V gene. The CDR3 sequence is CSVGSRGGLDEQYF. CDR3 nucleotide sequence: TGCAGCGTCGGTTCTCGGGGGGGGCTGGACGAGCAGTACTTC.

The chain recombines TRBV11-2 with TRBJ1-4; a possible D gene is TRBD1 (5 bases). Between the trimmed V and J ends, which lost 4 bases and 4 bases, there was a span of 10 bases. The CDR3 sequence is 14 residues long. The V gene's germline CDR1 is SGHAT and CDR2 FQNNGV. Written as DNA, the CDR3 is TGTGCCAGCAGCTCCAGGGTCAATAATGAAAAACTGTTTTTT. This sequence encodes CASSSRVNNEKLFF.